This T cell receptor (beta chain) was sequenced during a study of T cell responses to AZD1222 COVID-19 vaccine. Findings and caveats of the study: Rises in breadth and depth of Spike-specific TCRs came after two AZD1222 doses.

Libraries were prepared by immunoSEQ multiplex PCR; TCRdb keeps only in-frame clonotypes and omits some of them. The table lists about 170,000 clones, more than 90% of them singletons. This CDR3 is built from 13 residues. V trimming: 4 bases; J trimming: 7 bases; junction bases outside the gene matches: 2. CDR1 is SGDLS, CDR2 YYNGEE, per germline. Concerning this clone itself: Antigen unknown.

The clonotype was recovered from an adult in good health. V usage is TRBV9 and J usage is TRBJ1-6; 7 bases agree with TRBD1. The sample in question was peripheral blood, obtained on day 0 of AZD1222 vaccination. The CDR3 sequence: CASSQGENSPLHF. The DNA for the CDR3 is TGTGCCAGCAGCCAGGGGGAGAATTCACCCCTCCACTTT.